The TCR beta chain under discussion was sequenced for a study of cytomegalovirus exposure and HLA in healthy donors. A word on this clone: Its cognate antigen is unknown.

CDR3 size: 14 residues. V lost 6 bases, J lost 4 bases, and 15 bases lay in between. The germline gives CDR1 ENHRY, CDR2 SYGVKD. PCR involved 60 Vbeta and 13 Jbeta primers. Clones were read by immunoSEQ multiplex PCR, and TCRdb kept only the in-frame ones, dropping some. The repertoire has approximately 140,000 clones, over 60% of them found once; the top ten carry about 12%. Study observations and caveats: Evidence from a later analysis indicated that most CMV-associated TCR beta chains looked HLA-restricted.

The receptor was isolated from a man aged 35-49 years in good health and CMV-seropositive. J is TRBJ1-1 and V is TRBV10-3; D is unclear. The sample was PBMCs. The CDR3 nucleotides read TGTGCCATCAGAGATGCAGAACGGGGCACTGAAGCTTTCTTT. Its translation: CAIRDAERGTEAFF.